This T cell receptor beta chain is drawn from a study of T cell clonotyping in hematopoietic cell transplantation (dated by TCRdb to the early 2020s). A note on the overall study: Recipient blood was collected about 28 days before transplant and at days 30, 100 and 180 after transplant. A total of some 130 blood samples were gathered in the study from a few dozen consecutive transplant recipients along with their related donors. Patients were recruited between 2015 and January 2017 and followed until late 2020 or death.

Using Nuclei Lysis Solution, genomic DNA was extracted from unfractionated peripheral blood mononuclear cells that were either fresh or cryopreserved. TCR beta CDR3 regions were amplified from genomic DNA with the immunoSEQ assay, a bias-controlled multiplex PCR using V- and J-specific primers. A proprietary barcode and Illumina adapter sequences were added to the CDR3 amplicons in a second PCR step. An Illumina MiSeq instrument was used for sequencing of the CDR3 libraries. In the paper's pipeline: Export and quality control were handled in immunoSEQ Analyzer 3.0, while downstream analyses relied on R Bioconductor and Immunarch. Repertoire metrics were calculated using only productive rearrangements within the normalized downsampled data set. Pathologically expanded clonotypes were defined as those larger than 5 templates in the normalized cohort. The Inverse Simpson Index served as the measure of repertoire diversity. To capture all clonotypes, CMV-specificity analyses were performed on the non-normalized data set. TCRdb holds this immuneACCESS table with in-frame rearrangements only. Some clones are missing; in checked studies, unresolved V genes explain under half, and the rest has no known cause. V, J and clone size are taken as reported in that table, and D and trimming were inferred from the DNA itself. In all, the sample holds some 13,000 clones, and about 60% of those were seen once. The ten largest clonotypes hold approximately 9.8% of the sample.

Remarks on this clone: Its antigen target is currently unknown. Within one base of it there is no much larger clone, and no base qualities were kept.

Broader findings and caveats from the paper: A decrease in recipient TCR diversity was observed after transplant, and a progressive increase in pathologically expanded clonotypes was seen from day 30 to day 180. Inverse Simpson Index values from donors and from recipients before transplant predicted broader TCR repertoire diversity after transplant. Sample size was limited, and cells were not sorted, so CD4 and CD8 repertoire contributions could not be separated. Only a small fraction of recipient repertoires overlapped donor repertoires, with over 95% appearing de novo at the given depth.

Trimming costs V 4 bases and J 3 bases, and their ends lie 21 bases apart. From the cysteine through the phenylalanine, the CDR3 covers 17 amino acids. The DNA shown is the 51-base CDR3, in frame from base 1. For CDR1 and CDR2, the germline V gene lists MGHRA and YSYEKL. This receptor chain uses TRBV4-1 and TRBJ1-2; the D gene is unclear. Sample: PBMCs. The TCR was taken from a human donor who either received an allogeneic hematopoietic cell transplant for a myeloid malignancy or was a related donor (not recorded which). Some clones in this sample may be carry-over from other donors' samples. The sequenced DNA is TGCGCCAGCAGCCCCTTAGGGAAGGGAGTTGAGGACTATGGCTACACCTTC. Its translation reads: CASSPLGKGVEDYGYTF.